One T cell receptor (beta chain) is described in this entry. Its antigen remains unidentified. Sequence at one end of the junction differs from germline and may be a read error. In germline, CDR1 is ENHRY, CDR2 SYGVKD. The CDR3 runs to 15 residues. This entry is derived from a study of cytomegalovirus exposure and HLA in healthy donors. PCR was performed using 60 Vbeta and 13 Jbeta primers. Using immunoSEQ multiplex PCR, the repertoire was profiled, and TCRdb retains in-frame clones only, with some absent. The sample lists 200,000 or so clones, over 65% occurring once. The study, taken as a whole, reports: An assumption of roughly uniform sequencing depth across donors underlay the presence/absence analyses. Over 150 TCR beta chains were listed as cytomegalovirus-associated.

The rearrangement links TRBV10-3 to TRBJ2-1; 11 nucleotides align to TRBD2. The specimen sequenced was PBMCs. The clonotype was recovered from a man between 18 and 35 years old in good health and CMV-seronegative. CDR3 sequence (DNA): TGTGCCGCTTTGTCTAGCGGGAGGACTTTAAATGGGCAGTTCTTC. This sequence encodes CAALSSGRTLNGQFF.